This entry lists 4 T cell receptor beta chains sequenced from one sample in a study of T cells in Graves' hyperthyroidism and ophthalmopathy. TCR beta CDR3 region amplification was performed from RNA transcripts. First-round RT-PCR of the TCR CDR3 relied on the HTBI primer set. TCRdb analysed the multiplex PCR reads with MiXCR anew, one entry per CDR3 protein. The sample lists 450,000 to 700,000 distinct CDR3 sequences, roughly 46% seen once, with 15% to 20% in the top ten. The sequenced material came from peripheral blood or thyroid tissue (not recorded which). These receptors originate from an adult woman with Graves' disease, either hyperthyroidism or ophthalmopathy (not recorded which).

As for this clonotype: With a much larger clone just one base away, this may be a read error. The chain carries TRBV7-9 and TRBJ2-7, with 15 bases that match TRBD2. The V gene's germline CDR1 is SEHNR and CDR2 FQNEAQ (reference sequence). CDR3 length: 18 residues. J was trimmed by 6 bases and V by 5 bases; bases with no gene match: 14. CDR3 bases: TGTGCCAGCAGCCCCCCATGGACTAGCGGGAGGGAAGGGGTCGAGCAGTACTTC. The encoded protein is CASSPPWTSGREGVEQYF.

This clonotype was seen ten or more times. The V and J genes are TRBV7-2 and TRBJ1-1; possibly TRBD1 for D (6 bases). CDR1 SGHTA and CDR2 FQGNSA come from the germline V gene. The CDR3 loop spans 14 amino acids. V was cut by 0 bases and J by 1 base, with 6 bases left in between. The CDR3 sequence is CASSLARGNTEAFF. The CDR3 nucleotides are TGTGCCAGCAGCTTAGCCAGGGGGAACACTGAAGCTTTCTTT.

About this clonotype: Since the CDR3 does not end with the conserved phenylalanine or tryptophan, this likely comes from a read error. Because the CDR3's place on the DNA is in doubt, the DNA is left out and the CDR3 is given as listed by TCRdb. The chain is built from TRBV9 and TRBJ2-7; the table's D call TRBD1 went unverified against the DNA. The germline V gene encodes CDR1 SGDLS and CDR2 YYNGEE. Counting both end residues, the CDR3 totals 8 amino acids. This CDR3 is CASSLTGQ.

This clonotype was observed many times. This chain uses TRBV4-1 with TRBJ2-5; D unclear. This CDR3 comprises 15 residues. Deletions cut 0 bases from V and 2 bases from J, with 10 bases between. Germline CDR1 is MGHRA and CDR2 is YSYEKL. The CDR3 coding sequence is TGCGCCAGCAGCCAAGATGGGCTGGGACAAGAGACCCAGTACTTC. Protein: CASSQDGLGQETQYF.